This T cell receptor beta chain was retrieved from a study of cytomegalovirus exposure and HLA in healthy donors. Study conclusions and caveats: TRBV6-2, TRBV6-3 and other indistinguishable V segments were excluded.

The CDR3 extends over 14 amino acids. CDR1 and CDR2 from the germline V gene are SGHAT and FQNNGV. The ends were cut back, 1 base at V and 0 bases at J, with 4 bases in the middle. In its sample, this clone was seen once. Its target is unknown. Primers: 60 Vbeta forward and 13 Jbeta reverse. The assay was immunoSEQ multiplex PCR, and TCRdb's table has in-frame clones only and misses some. The sample shows roughly 200,000 clones, around 75% of them seen only once. The chain recombines TRBV11-2 with TRBJ1-5; D not resolved. The sequencing input was PBMCs. The clonotype originates from a male donor in good health and CMV-seronegative. The CDR3 region is CASSLGDSNQPQHF. For the CDR3, the DNA is TGTGCCAGCAGCTTAGGCGATAGCAATCAGCCCCAGCATTTT. The complete variable domain, with remaining parts taken from reference TRBV11-2 and TRBJ1-5, reads EAGVAQSPRYKIIEKRQSVAFWCNPISGHATLYWYQQILGQGPKLLIQFQNNGVVDDSQLPKDRFSAERLKGVDSTLKIQPAKLEDSAVYLCASSLGDSNQPQHFGDGTRLSIL.